Presented here are 14 T cell receptor beta chains from one specimen sequenced in a study of T cell changes during pregnancy in multiple sclerosis. Here immunoSEQ multiplex PCR was the method, and the copy in TCRdb shows in-frame clones only, minus some. The table records more than 65,000 clones, over 80% of them present only once. Source: CD4+ T cells from peripheral blood mononuclear cells, taken before pregnancy. These receptors were obtained from a female donor with multiple sclerosis, enrolled in a pregnancy study.

This clone was seen only a few times. The chain couples TRBV6-5 to TRBJ1-1; D not certain. The V end lost 3 bases, the J end lost 7 bases, and 15 bases lay between the germline ends. Germline CDR1 reads MNHEY; CDR2 reads SVGAGI. This CDR3 spans 14 amino acids. The CDR3 is CASSYWEIGVEAFF. In nucleotides, the CDR3 is TGTGCCAGCAGTTATTGGGAGATTGGGGTTGAAGCTTTCTTT.

The chain links TRBV6-6 to TRBJ2-3; a possible D gene is TRBD2 (5 bases). Germline-derived CDR1 and CDR2 are MNHNY and SVGAGI (reference sequence). The CDR3 loop spans 12 amino acids. V was cut by 2 bases and J by 5 bases, with 5 bases left in between. The DNA for the CDR3 is TGTGCCAGCAGTTACGGGAGAGATACGCAGTATTTT. This sequence encodes CASSYGRDTQYF.

The chain links TRBV29-1 to TRBJ2-7; maybe TRBD1 (5 bases). V was pared by 7 bases and J by 2 bases, with 21 bases between. Germline V CDR1 and CDR2: SQVTM, ANQGSEA. The CDR3 is 15 amino acids. Here the CDR3 DNA reads TGCAGCGCAATCGACAGAAAAAGCCCGCCCTACGAGCAGTACTTC. This gives the protein CSAIDRKSPPYEQYF.

The genes are TRBV2 and TRBJ2-5; 7 bases are shared with TRBD2. Germline V gene lookup returns CDR1 SNHLY and CDR2 FYNNEI. The CDR3 totals 15 residues. V shed 0 bases and J 2 bases; nucleotides not matched to a gene: 3. The CDR3 nucleotides are TGTGCCAGCAGTGAAGCTTTGGGGGGGCAAGAGACCCAGTACTTC. Amino acid sequence: CASSEALGGQETQYF.

The chain couples TRBV6-5 to TRBJ2-7; 7 bases agree with TRBD1. This CDR3 contains 14 residues. The V segment lost 2 bases and the J segment 1 base; nucleotides outside the gene matches: 2. Germline loops: CDR1 MNHEY, CDR2 SVGAGI. CDR3 sequence: CASSYDRDSYEQYF. CDR3 DNA: TGTGCCAGCAGTTACGACAGGGATTCCTACGAGCAGTACTTC.

V usage is TRBV6-6 and J usage is TRBJ1-5, with TRBD1 as a possible D gene (6 bases). Trimming shortened V by 7 bases and J by 3 bases, and 13 bases separated the two germline ends. This CDR3 is 14 amino acids long. Germline V gives CDR1 MNHNY, CDR2 SVGAGI (reference sequence). The CDR3 loop is CASTQGYNNQPQHF. The CDR3 DNA reads as TGTGCCAGCACACAGGGATATAACAATCAGCCCCAGCATTTT.

This clone was counted once. This chain links TRBV28 with TRBJ2-7; tentative D call: TRBD2 (6 bases). The germline V and J ends were trimmed by 3 bases and 2 bases, with 14 bases remaining between them. Germline V gene sequence: CDR1 MDHEN, CDR2 SYDVKM. CDR3 length: 15 residues. Here the CDR3 DNA reads TGTGCCAGCAGTTTTGGGGGGAAAAACGCCTACGAGCAGTACTTC. Encoded protein: CASSFGGKNAYEQYF.

The chain recombines TRBV7-2 with TRBJ2-1; a weak D match, TRBD1 (6 bases). In germline, CDR1 is SGHTA, CDR2 FQGNSA. Trimming stripped 6 bases from V and 2 bases from J, with 8 bases between. This CDR3 comprises 13 residues. This CDR3 reads CASRQGAYNEQFF. In DNA form, the CDR3 reads TGTGCCAGCAGACAGGGCGCCTACAATGAGCAGTTCTTC.

This chain joins TRBV5-4 and TRBJ2-5, with D possibly being TRBD2 (6 bases). V gave up 1 base and J gave up 5 bases, with 12 bases separating them. This CDR3 has 14 residues. The germline CDR1 and CDR2 sequences are SGHNT and YYREEE (reference sequence). The CDR3 DNA is TGTGCCAGCAGCTTGATCGGGGGATGGGAGACCCAGTACTTC. This translates into CASSLIGGWETQYF.

This clone is a singleton in its sample. Other DNA sequences in the sample encode the same CDR3. V usage is TRBV5-1 and J usage is TRBJ2-5; TRBD2 matches 9 bases. There are 14 residues in the CDR3. The germline CDR1 and CDR2 sequences are SGHRS and YFSETQ. The V segment lost 1 base and the J segment 6 bases; nucleotides outside the gene matches: 4. The CDR3 bases are TGCGCCAGCAGCTTGAACAGCGGGGGGCAGACCCAGTACTTC. Translated, it gives CASSLNSGGQTQYF.

This chain connects TRBV28 to TRBJ1-5; no clear D. Germline CDR1 MDHEN, CDR2 SYDVKM. The V gene lost 4 bases and the J gene lost 6 bases, with 7 bases spanning the gap. The CDR3 sequence is 12 residues long. CDR3 sequence reads: CASSSGGQPQHF. CDR3 sequence (DNA): TGTGCCAGCAGTTCTGGAGGTCAGCCCCAGCATTTT.

With respect to this clone: Sequence at one end of the junction differs from germline and may be a read error. This chain links TRBV7-7 with TRBJ2-2; a weak D match, TRBD2 (5 bases). The CDR3 covers 17 residues. The germline V gene has CDR1 SSHAT and CDR2 FNYEAQ (reference sequence). CDR3 residues: CASSPLGRTRLGGELFF. The CDR3 region has the DNA TGTGCTAGCAGCCCCCTGGGTCGGACTCGTCTCGGCGGGGAGCTGTTTTTT.

The J gene is TRBJ2-3, the V gene TRBV2; D may be TRBD2 (6 bases). V shed 1 base and J shed 2 bases, with 10 bases lying between them. There are 15 residues in the CDR3. Germline assignment: CDR1 SNHLY and CDR2 FYNNEI. The CDR3 DNA sequence: TGTGCCAGCAGTGAAGGGAGGGCCCACACAGATACGCAGTATTTT. Translation gives CASSEGRAHTDTQYF.

The J gene is TRBJ2-7, the V gene TRBV18; D gene ambiguous. The V gene lost 5 bases and the J gene lost 3 bases, with 14 bases spanning the gap. This CDR3 comprises 14 residues. Germline CDR1 is KGHSH and CDR2 is LQKENI. The CDR3 DNA is TGTGCCAGCTCATTCCGTGCAGATAACTACGAGCAGTACTTC. Its protein is CASSFRADNYEQYF. Complete variable domain (other parts from reference TRBV18 and TRBJ2-7): NAGVMQNPRHLVRRRGQEARLRCSPMKGHSHVYWYRQLPEEGLKFMVYLQKENIIDESGMPKERFSAEFPKEGPSILRIQQVVRGDSAAYFCASSFRADNYEQYFGPGTRLTVT.